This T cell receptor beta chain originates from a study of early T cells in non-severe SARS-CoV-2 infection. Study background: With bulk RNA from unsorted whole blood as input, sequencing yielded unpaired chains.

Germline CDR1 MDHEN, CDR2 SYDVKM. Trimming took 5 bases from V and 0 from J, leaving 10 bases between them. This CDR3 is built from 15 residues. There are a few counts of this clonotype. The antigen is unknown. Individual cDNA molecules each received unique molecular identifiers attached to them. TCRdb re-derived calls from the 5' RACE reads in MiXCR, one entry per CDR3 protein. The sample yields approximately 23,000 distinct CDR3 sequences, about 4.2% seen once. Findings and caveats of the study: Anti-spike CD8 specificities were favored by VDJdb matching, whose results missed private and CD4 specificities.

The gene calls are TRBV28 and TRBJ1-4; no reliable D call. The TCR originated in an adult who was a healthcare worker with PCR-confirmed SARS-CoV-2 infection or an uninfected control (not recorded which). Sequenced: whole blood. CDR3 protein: CASSPPRATNEKLFF. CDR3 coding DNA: TGTGCCAGCAGTCCTCCCCGGGCAACTAATGAAAAACTGTTTTTT.